This is a list of T cell receptor beta chains from one sample in a study of shared clonotypes between healthy human individuals. Profiled with immunoSEQ multiplex PCR; TCRdb holds only in-frame clones, not every one. The sample contains about 1.5 million clones, 95% to 99% of which appear only once. Sequencing was carried out using naive CD4+ T cells sorted from blood. The receptor set was obtained from a man aged 30 to 45 in good health. Both conserved end residues are part of each CDR3. The D gene is left open where the match is weak. Size values are once, few and many counts, or a class for expanded clones, and some rows have none.

cdr3_aa,cdr3_nt,j_call,v_call,clone_size,d_call
CASSLRGSGSNEQFF,TGTGCCAGCAGCTTACGCGGTAGCGGGAGCAATGAGCAGTTCTTC,TRBJ2-1,TRBV7-8,.,TRBD2
CASSFVAGLGTEAFF,TGCGCCAGCAGCTTCGTGGCAGGGCTAGGCACTGAAGCTTTCTTT,TRBJ1-1,TRBV5-1,.,.
CASSLSDGNEQFF,TGTGCCAGCAGTTTGAGTGATGGCAATGAGCAGTTCTTC,TRBJ2-1,TRBV27,.,.
CASSQGGGNQPQHF,TGTGCCAGCAGCCAAGGAGGGGGGAATCAGCCCCAGCATTTT,TRBJ1-5,TRBV2,.,.
CASSWNGRLADYNEQFF,TGTGCCAGCAGCTGGAACGGGAGACTAGCGGACTACAATGAGCAGTTCTTC,TRBJ2-1,TRBV5-5,.,TRBD2
CASSPSGRGQETQYF,TGTGCCAGCAGTCCTAGCGGGAGAGGCCAAGAGACCCAGTACTTC,TRBJ2-5,TRBV7-6,.,TRBD2
CASSTNRGNTEAFF,TGTGCCAGCAGCACAAACAGGGGGAACACTGAAGCTTTCTTT,TRBJ1-1,TRBV9,.,TRBD1
CASSRIAGGSSYEQYF,TGCGCCAGCAGCAGAATAGCGGGAGGGAGCTCCTACGAGCAGTACTTC,TRBJ2-7,TRBV5-1,.,TRBD2
CASSLGILAHEQYF,TGTGCCAGCAGCTTGGGGATACTTGCCCACGAGCAGTACTTC,TRBJ2-7,TRBV7-9,.,.
CASSLIEAYSNQPQHF,TGTGCCAGCAGCTTAATCGAGGCTTATAGCAATCAGCCCCAGCATTTT,TRBJ1-5,TRBV11-3,once,.
CASSLLRTSDGTGELFF,TGTGCCAGTAGTCTACTCAGAACTAGCGACGGCACCGGGGAGCTGTTTTTT,TRBJ2-2,TRBV19,.,TRBD2
CASSLLRDSETQYF,TGTGCCAGCAGCTTACTCAGGGATTCAGAGACCCAGTACTTC,TRBJ2-5,TRBV11-3,.,.
CASSFGPVASTDTQYF,TGTGCCAGCAGTTTTGGGCCAGTCGCTAGCACAGATACGCAGTATTTT,TRBJ2-3,TRBV28,.,.
CASSATGTGGAMHEKLFF,TGTGCCAGCAGCGCTACCGGGACAGGGGGGGCTATGCATGAAAAACTGTTTTTT,TRBJ1-4,TRBV7-9,.,TRBD1
CASMTGPYEQYF,TGTGCCAGCATGACAGGCCCCTACGAGCAGTACTTC,TRBJ2-7,TRBV7-9,once,.
CASSYSTGTEQYF,TGTGCCAGCAGTTACTCGACGGGGACAGAGCAGTACTTC,TRBJ2-7,TRBV6-5,.,.
CASSQGRSLVSSYEQYF,TGTGCCAGCAGCCAAGGACGGTCTCTGGTTTCCTCCTACGAGCAGTACTTC,TRBJ2-7,TRBV11-2,.,.
CASSVRGTGDTDTQYF,TGTGCCAGCAGCGTACGAGGGACAGGGGACACAGATACGCAGTATTTT,TRBJ2-3,TRBV9,.,TRBD1
CASSLRREPPGANVLTF,TGTGCCAGCAGCTTGAGGAGGGAACCGCCTGGGGCCAACGTCCTGACTTTC,TRBJ2-6,TRBV11-2,.,.
CASRRTSLGGSNEQFF,TGTGCCAGTAGACGGACTAGCCTCGGGGGGAGCAATGAGCAGTTCTTC,TRBJ2-1,TRBV19,.,TRBD2
CASSLREVGDEQFF,TGTGCCAGCAGCTTGCGAGAGGTCGGTGATGAGCAGTTCTTC,TRBJ2-1,TRBV5-4,.,.
CAWSQGSNEKLFF,TGTGCCTGGAGCCAGGGCTCTAATGAAAAACTGTTTTTT,TRBJ1-4,TRBV30,.,.
CASSPSGATYEQYF,TGTGCCAGCAGCCCTAGCGGGGCTACCTACGAGCAGTACTTC,TRBJ2-7,TRBV6-6,.,TRBD2
CASTPGLADNEQFF,TGTGCCAGCACCCCGGGACTAGCGGACAATGAGCAGTTCTTC,TRBJ2-1,TRBV2,.,TRBD2
CASSEAPGPTDTQYF,TGTGCCAGCAGTGAAGCACCGGGCCCTACCGATACGCAGTATTTT,TRBJ2-3,TRBV6-1,.,.
CASSLTGWLYQETQYF,TGTGCCAGCAGCTTAACTGGATGGCTTTATCAGGAGACCCAGTACTTC,TRBJ2-5,TRBV7-2,once,.
CASSLSIDRGIRTF,TGTGCCAGCTCACTTTCCATCGACAGGGGTATACGCACCTTC,TRBJ1-2,TRBV18,once,TRBD1
CASSPHPARGSQPQHF,TGCGCCAGCAGTCCCCATCCTGCTCGGGGGAGTCAGCCCCAGCATTTT,TRBJ1-5,TRBV10-2,.,.
CASSLVGGDTEAFF,TGTGCCAGCAGCTTAGTAGGTGGTGACACTGAAGCTTTCTTT,TRBJ1-1,TRBV7-2,.,.
CASRSGLADTGELFF,TGTGCCAGCAGGTCGGGACTGGCCGACACCGGGGAGCTGTTTTTT,TRBJ2-2,TRBV6-5,.,.
CASTPVPGYEQYF,TGCGCCAGCACCCCCGTCCCCGGCTACGAGCAGTACTTC,TRBJ2-7,TRBV5-1,.,.
CASSLLWGDTIYF,TGTGCCAGCAGCTTATTGTGGGGGGACACCATATATTTT,TRBJ1-3,TRBV7-9,.,.
CASSLDRDQPQHF,TGTGCCAGCAGCCTTGACAGGGATCAGCCCCAGCATTTT,TRBJ1-5,TRBV6-4,.,TRBD1
CASSPRGLPGVNEQFF,TGTGCCAGCAGCCCAAGAGGACTCCCCGGGGTTAATGAGCAGTTCTTC,TRBJ2-1,TRBV16,.,.
CASSFLAVRSYEQYF,TGTGCCAGCAGTTTTCTAGCGGTTCGCTCCTACGAGCAGTACTTC,TRBJ2-7,TRBV6-1,.,TRBD2
CASRPPGTVAEAFF,TGTGCCAGCAGACCACCGGGGACAGTCGCTGAAGCTTTCTTT,TRBJ1-1,TRBV28,.,TRBD1
CASSFRDRVGRWYF,TGTGCCAGCAGTTTCCGGGACAGGGTTGGCCGCTGGTACTTC,TRBJ2-7,TRBV27,.,TRBD1
CASSSTGPDTEAFF,TGCGCCAGCAGCTCAACAGGGCCTGACACTGAAGCTTTCTTT,TRBJ1-1,TRBV5-1,.,.
CASGAGDYEQYF,TGTGCCAGCGGTGCGGGAGATTACGAGCAGTACTTC,TRBJ2-7,TRBV28,.,TRBD2
CASSQDTSGSNEQYF,TGTGCCAGCAGCCAAGATACTAGCGGGAGTAACGAGCAGTACTTC,TRBJ2-7,TRBV4-2,.,TRBD2
CAIKSGDEQFF,TGTGCCATCAAAAGTGGGGATGAGCAGTTCTTC,TRBJ2-1,TRBV10-3,.,.
CASSQKSGGTEAFF,TGTGCCAGCAGCCAGAAGTCCGGGGGCACTGAAGCTTTCTTT,TRBJ1-1,TRBV14,once,.
CAAPPHIYNEQFF,TGCGCCGCCCCCCCCCATATCTACAATGAGCAGTTCTTC,TRBJ2-1,TRBV10-1,.,.
CSVGDAHQGTGGEIFYGYTF,TGCAGCGTTGGGGACGCCCATCAAGGGACAGGGGGCGAAATTTTCTATGGCTACACCTTC,TRBJ1-2,TRBV29-1,.,TRBD1
CASSHRVNQPQHF,TGCGCCAGCAGTCACAGGGTTAATCAGCCCCAGCATTTT,TRBJ1-5,TRBV4-1,.,.
CASSLEGQRAFGDTQYF,TGCGCCAGCAGCTTGGAGGGACAGCGAGCCTTTGGTGATACGCAGTATTTT,TRBJ2-3,TRBV5-1,.,TRBD1
CASSRHREETQYF,TGTGCCAGCAGCCGCCACAGGGAAGAGACCCAGTACTTC,TRBJ2-5,TRBV11-2,.,.
CASSSDSLGTQYF,TGTGCCAGTAGTTCGGACAGCCTCGGGACCCAGTACTTC,TRBJ2-5,TRBV19,.,.
CASMTPSYGYTF,TGTGCCAGCATGACCCCCTCCTATGGCTACACCTTC,TRBJ1-2,TRBV28,.,.
CASSSDGTDTQYF,TGCGCCAGCAGCTCGGACGGCACAGATACGCAGTATTTT,TRBJ2-3,TRBV5-1,once,.